This TCR beta chain was profiled in a study of identical twins. Looked up from germline, CDR1 is MDHEN and CDR2 is SYDVKM. The V gene lost 4 bases and the J gene lost 8 bases, with 10 bases spanning the gap. CDR3 length: 12 residues. TCRdb recomputed calls from the 5' RACE reads with MiXCR, one row per CDR3 protein. The repertoire holds about 490,000 distinct CDR3 sequences, with nearly 15% as singletons. These same data were also listed under a study on yellow fever vaccine responses in identical twins. This second report adds: Each twin's T cell response to the vaccine was reported to look partly convergent and partly personalized.

Sequencing was performed on CD4+ T cells sorted from blood. The chain uses TRBV28 and TRBJ2-3; D not certain. The TCR comes from a woman in her late teens or twenties in good health. In DNA, the CDR3 is TGTGCCAGCAGTTACTCGCGAGGTACGCAGTATTTT. The encoded protein is CASSYSRGTQYF.